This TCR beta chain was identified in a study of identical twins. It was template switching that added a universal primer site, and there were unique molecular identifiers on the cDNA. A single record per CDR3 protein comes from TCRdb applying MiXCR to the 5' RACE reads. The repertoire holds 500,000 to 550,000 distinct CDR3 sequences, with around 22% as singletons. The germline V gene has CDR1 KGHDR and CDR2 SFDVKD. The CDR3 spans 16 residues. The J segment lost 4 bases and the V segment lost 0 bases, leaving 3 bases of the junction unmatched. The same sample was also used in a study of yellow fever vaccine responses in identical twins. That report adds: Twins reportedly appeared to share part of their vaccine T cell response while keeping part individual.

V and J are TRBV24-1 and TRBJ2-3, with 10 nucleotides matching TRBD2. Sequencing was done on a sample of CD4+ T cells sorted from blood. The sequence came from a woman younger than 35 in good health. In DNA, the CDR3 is TGTGCCACCAGTGATTTGACTAGCGGGGCCGCAGATACGCAGTATTTT. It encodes CATSDLTSGAADTQYF.